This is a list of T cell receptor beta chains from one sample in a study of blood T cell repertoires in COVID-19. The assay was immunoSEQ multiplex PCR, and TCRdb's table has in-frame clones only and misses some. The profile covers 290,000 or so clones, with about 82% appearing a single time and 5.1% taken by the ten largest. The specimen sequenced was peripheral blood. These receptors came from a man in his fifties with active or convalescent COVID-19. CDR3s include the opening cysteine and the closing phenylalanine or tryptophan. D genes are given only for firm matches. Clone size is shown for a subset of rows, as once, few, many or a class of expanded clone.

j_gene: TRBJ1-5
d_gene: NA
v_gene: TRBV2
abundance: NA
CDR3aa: CASSQQFSSNQPQHF
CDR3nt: TGTGCCAGCAGTCAACAGTTTAGTAGCAATCAGCCCCAGCATTTT

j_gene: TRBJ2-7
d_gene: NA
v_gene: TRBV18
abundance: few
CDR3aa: CASSHTDRKRYEQYF
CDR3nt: TGTGCCAGCTCGCACACAGACAGGAAGAGGTACGAGCAGTACTTC

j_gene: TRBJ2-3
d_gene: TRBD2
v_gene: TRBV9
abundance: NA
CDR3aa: CASSVRTSGRGTDTQYF
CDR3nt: TGTGCCAGCAGCGTACGAACTAGCGGGAGGGGCACAGATACGCAGTATTTT

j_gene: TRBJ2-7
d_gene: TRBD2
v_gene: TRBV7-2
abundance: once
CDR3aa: CASSFSGSHYEQYF
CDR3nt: TGTGCCAGCAGCTTTAGCGGGAGCCACTACGAGCAGTACTTC

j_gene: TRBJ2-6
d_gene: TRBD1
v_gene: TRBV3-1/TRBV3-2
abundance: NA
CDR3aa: CASSQDWGTGSGANVLTF
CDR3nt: TGTGCCAGCAGCCAAGATTGGGGGACAGGGTCTGGGGCCAACGTCCTGACTTTC

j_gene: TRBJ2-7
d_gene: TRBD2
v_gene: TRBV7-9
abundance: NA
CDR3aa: CASSSMLAGGPGEQYF
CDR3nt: TGTGCCAGCAGCTCGATGCTAGCGGGAGGGCCTGGGGAGCAGTACTTC

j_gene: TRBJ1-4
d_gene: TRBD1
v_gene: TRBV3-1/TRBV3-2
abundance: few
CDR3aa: CASSQDLTGAREKLFF
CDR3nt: TGTGCCAGCAGCCAAGATCTGACAGGGGCAAGGGAAAAACTGTTTTTT

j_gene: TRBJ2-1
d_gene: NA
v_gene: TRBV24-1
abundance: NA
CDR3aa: CATSDGTGYNEQFF
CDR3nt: TGTGCCACCAGTGATGGGACTGGTTACAATGAGCAGTTCTTC

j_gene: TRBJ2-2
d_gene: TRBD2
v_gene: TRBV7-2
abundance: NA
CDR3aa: CASSTLAGGVTGGELFF
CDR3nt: TGTGCCAGCAGCACCCTAGCGGGAGGTGTAACGGGCGGGGAGCTGTTTTTT

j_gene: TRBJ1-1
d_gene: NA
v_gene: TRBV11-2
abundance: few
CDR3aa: CASSFSGRENTEAFF
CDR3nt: TGTGCCAGCAGCTTCTCGGGCAGGGAGAACACTGAAGCTTTCTTT

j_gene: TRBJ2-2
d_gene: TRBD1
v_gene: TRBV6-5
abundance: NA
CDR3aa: CASSWGTVNTGELFF
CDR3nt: TGTGCCAGCAGTTGGGGGACAGTGAACACCGGGGAGCTGTTTTTT

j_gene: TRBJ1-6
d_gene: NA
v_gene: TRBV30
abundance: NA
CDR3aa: CAATVTRARRPLHF
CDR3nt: TGTGCCGCGACCGTAACGAGGGCTAGAAGACCCCTCCACTTT

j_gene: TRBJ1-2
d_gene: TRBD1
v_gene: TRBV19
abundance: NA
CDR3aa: CASSTPDRVNRDYGYTF
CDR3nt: TGTGCCAGTAGTACCCCGGACAGGGTAAATCGTGACTATGGCTACACCTTC

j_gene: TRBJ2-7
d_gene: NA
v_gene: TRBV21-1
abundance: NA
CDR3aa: CASTGRVYEQYF
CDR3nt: TGTGCCAGCACTGGCAGGGTCTACGAGCAGTACTTC

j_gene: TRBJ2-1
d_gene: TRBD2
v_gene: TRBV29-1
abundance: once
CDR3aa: CSVTLAGGYNEQFF
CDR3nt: TGCAGCGTAACACTAGCGGGAGGGTACAATGAGCAGTTCTTC

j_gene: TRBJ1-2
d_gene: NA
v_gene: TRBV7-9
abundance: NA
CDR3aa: CASSRGQLPYGYTF
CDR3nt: TGTGCCAGCAGCCGAGGACAGTTGCCATATGGCTACACCTTC

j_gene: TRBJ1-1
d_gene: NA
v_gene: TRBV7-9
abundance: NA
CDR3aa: CASSLRYYTEAFF
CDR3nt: TGTGCCAGCAGCTTGAGGTATTACACTGAAGCTTTCTTT

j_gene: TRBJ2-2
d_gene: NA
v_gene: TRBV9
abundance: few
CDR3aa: CASSVGPNTGELFF
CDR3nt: TGTGCCAGCAGCGTTGGCCCCAACACCGGGGAGCTGTTTTTT

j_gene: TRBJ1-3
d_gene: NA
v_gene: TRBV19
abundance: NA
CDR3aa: CASSREARNGNTIYF
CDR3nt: TGTGCCAGTAGTAGAGAAGCGCGAAATGGAAACACCATATATTTT

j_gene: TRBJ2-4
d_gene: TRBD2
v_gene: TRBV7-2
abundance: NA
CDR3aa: CASSLAGTSGFPLQYF
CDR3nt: TGTGCCAGCAGCTTAGCAGGGACTAGCGGGTTTCCCCTTCAGTACTTC

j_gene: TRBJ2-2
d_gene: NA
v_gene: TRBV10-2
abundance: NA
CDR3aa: CASSWRLENTGELFF
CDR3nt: TGCGCCAGCAGCTGGAGGCTCGAAAACACCGGGGAGCTGTTTTTT

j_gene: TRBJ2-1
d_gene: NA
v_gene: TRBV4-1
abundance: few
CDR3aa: CASSPEPYNEQFF
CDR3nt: TGCGCCAGCAGTCCTGAACCCTATAATGAGCAGTTCTTC

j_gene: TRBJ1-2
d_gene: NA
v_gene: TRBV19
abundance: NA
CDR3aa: CASRGLQDINYGYTF
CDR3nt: TGTGCCAGTAGGGGCCTACAGGATATAAACTATGGCTACACCTTC

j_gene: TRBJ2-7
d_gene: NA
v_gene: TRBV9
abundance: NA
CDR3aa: CASSVEADYSYEQYF
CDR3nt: TGTGCCAGCAGCGTAGAGGCGGATTACTCCTACGAGCAGTACTTC

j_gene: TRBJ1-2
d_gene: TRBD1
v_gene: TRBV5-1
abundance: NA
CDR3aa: CASSPRQGAYGYTF
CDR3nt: TGCGCCAGCAGCCCAAGACAGGGGGCCTATGGCTACACCTTC

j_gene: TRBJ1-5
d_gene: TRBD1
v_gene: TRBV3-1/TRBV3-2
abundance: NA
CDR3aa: CASSQAGQGNQPQHF
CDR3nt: TGTGCCAGCAGCCAAGCCGGACAGGGAAATCAGCCCCAGCATTTT

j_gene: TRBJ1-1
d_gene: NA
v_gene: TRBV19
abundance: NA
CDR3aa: CASNCRRNTEAFF
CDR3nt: TGTGCCAGTAATTGCAGGCGGAACACTGAAGCTTTCTTT

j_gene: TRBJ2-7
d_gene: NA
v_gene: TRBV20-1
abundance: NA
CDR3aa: CSAISSYEQYF
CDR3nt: TGCAGTGCTATTAGTTCCTACGAGCAGTACTTC

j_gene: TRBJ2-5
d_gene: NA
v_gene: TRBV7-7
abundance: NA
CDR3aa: CASSLAEQETQYF
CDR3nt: TGTGCTAGCAGCTTAGCAGAGCAAGAGACCCAGTACTTC

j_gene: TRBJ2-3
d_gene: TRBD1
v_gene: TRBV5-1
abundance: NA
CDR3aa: CASSPGQVYTDTQYF
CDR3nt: TGCGCCAGCAGCCCGGGACAGGTTTACACAGATACGCAGTATTTT

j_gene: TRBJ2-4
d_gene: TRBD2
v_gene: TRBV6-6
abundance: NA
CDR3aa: CSAGTSGSAAKNIQYF
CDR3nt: TGTTCGGCGGGGACTAGCGGGAGTGCAGCCAAAAACATTCAGTACTTC

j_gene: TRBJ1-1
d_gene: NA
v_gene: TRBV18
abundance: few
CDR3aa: CASSPRRAVNTEAFF
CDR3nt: TGTGCCAGCTCACCACGCAGGGCAGTGAACACTGAAGCTTTCTTT

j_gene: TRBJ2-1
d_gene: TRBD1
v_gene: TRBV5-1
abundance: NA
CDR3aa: CASSTQGVNEQFF
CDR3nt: TGCGCCAGCAGCACTCAGGGGGTCAATGAGCAGTTCTTC

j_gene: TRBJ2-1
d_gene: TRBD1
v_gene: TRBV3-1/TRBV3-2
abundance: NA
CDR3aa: CASSQWTGSNEQFF
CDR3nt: TGTGCCAGCAGCCAATGGACAGGGTCCAATGAGCAGTTCTTC

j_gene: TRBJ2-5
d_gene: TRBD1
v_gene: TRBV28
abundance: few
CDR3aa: CASSLIQGVQETQYF
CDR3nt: TGTGCCAGCAGTTTGATACAGGGGGTGCAAGAGACCCAGTACTTC

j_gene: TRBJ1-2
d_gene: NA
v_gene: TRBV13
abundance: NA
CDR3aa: CASSRRVRTPYGYTF
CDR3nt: TGTGCCAGCAGCCGCCGCGTTCGCACCCCCTATGGCTACACCTTC

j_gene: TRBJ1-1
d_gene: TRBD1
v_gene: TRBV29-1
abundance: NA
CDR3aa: CSVFGQEIMNTEAFF
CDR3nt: TGCAGCGTTTTTGGACAGGAGATAATGAACACTGAAGCTTTCTTT

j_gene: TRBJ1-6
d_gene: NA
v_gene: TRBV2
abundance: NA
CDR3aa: CASTLQGVFLHF
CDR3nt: TGTGCCAGTACGTTACAGGGAGTCTTTTTGCACTTT

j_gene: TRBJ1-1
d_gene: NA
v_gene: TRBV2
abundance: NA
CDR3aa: CASNLWEGTGAFF
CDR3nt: TGTGCCAGCAACCTCTGGGAGGGCACCGGGGCTTTCTTT

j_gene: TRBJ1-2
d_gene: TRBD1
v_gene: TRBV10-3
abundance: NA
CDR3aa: CAISEITTGEIRGYTF
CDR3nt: TGTGCCATCAGTGAGATTACAACAGGGGAAATCCGTGGCTACACCTTC

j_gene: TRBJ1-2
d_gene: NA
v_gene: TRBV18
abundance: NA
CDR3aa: CASKMDRANYGYTF
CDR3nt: TGTGCCAGCAAAATGGACAGAGCTAACTATGGCTACACCTTC

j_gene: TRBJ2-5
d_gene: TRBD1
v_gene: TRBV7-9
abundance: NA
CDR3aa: CASSLPEGDRVVETQYF
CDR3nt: TGTGCCAGCAGCCTCCCGGAGGGGGACAGGGTAGTAGAGACCCAGTACTTC

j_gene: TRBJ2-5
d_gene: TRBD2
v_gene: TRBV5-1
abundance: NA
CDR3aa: CASSLEGSGRASRRVETQYF
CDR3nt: TGCGCCAGCAGCTTGGAGGGTAGCGGGAGGGCCTCGCGGCGGGTCGAGACCCAGTACTTC

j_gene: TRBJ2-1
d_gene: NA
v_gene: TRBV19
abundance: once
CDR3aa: CASSIVRVVIDEQFF
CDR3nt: TGTGCCAGTAGTATAGTCCGGGTGGTCATCGATGAGCAGTTCTTC

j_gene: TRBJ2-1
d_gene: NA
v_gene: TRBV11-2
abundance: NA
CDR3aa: CASSFDRGARSVFF
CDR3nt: TGTGCCAGCAGCTTCGACCGTGGGGCGCGCAGCGTGTTCTTC